This T cell receptor beta chain is from a study of shared clonotypes between healthy human individuals. Naive-designated CD8 cells lacked CD45RO, were positively enriched for CCR7, and omitted terminally differentiated effector memory CD45RA+ cells. As handled by the study authors: ImmunoSEQ sequences covered only the junction and lacked quality scores; filtering therefore differed. Here immunoSEQ multiplex PCR was the method, and the copy in TCRdb shows in-frame clones only, minus some. That table is the source of V, J and clone size, and D and trimming were worked out from the DNA. Among roughly 2 million clones listed, about 95% were seen once. Germline V CDR1 and CDR2: MNHEY, SMNVEV (reference sequence). Unmatched junction bases numbered 10, after V lost 4 bases and J lost 5 bases. The CDR3 has 15 amino acids. This clone was counted once.

The sequence came from a man in his late teens or twenties in good health. The gene calls are TRBV27 and TRBJ2-5, with 7 bases that match TRBD1. What was sequenced was naive CD8+ T cells sorted from blood. CDR3: CASSSSEGARETQYF. CDR3 DNA sequence: TGTGCCAGCAGTTCCTCCGAGGGGGCGAGGGAGACCCAGTACTTC.